This TCR beta chain was recovered during a study of beta chain features in type 1 diabetes. Study results and caveats: The study left unresolved whether HLA type influences TCRB rearrangement.

With regard to this clone: No antigen is known for it.

Reverse transcription of all isolated RNA meant that expressed TCRB transcripts were sequenced. Clones were read by immunoSEQ multiplex PCR, and TCRdb kept only the in-frame ones, dropping some. Altogether 400,000 to 450,000 clones are present, about 14% being singletons, with the ten largest covering around 0.039%. This CDR3 has 16 residues. Trimming took 7 bases from V and 2 from J; bases not matched to a gene: 7. The germline CDR1 and CDR2 sequences are SNHLY and FYNNEI. CD4+ naive, central memory, regulatory and stem cell-like memory cells were sorted via CD45RO/CCR7/CD25/CD127/CD95/CD27. The J gene is TRBJ2-3, the V gene TRBV2; the match to TRBD2 covers 12 bases. This TCR was sampled from a man aged 25 to 40 in good health. The sample comprised naive CD4+ T cells from blood. In DNA, the CDR3 is TGTGCCAGCAACCCAGGGACTAGCGGGCCCACAGATACGCAGTATTTT. Its protein product is CASNPGTSGPTDTQYF. Filled out from reference TRBV2 and TRBJ2-3, the complete variable domain reads EPEVTQTPSHQVTQMGQEVILRCVPISNHLYFYWYRQILGQKVEFLVSFYNNEISEKSEIFDDQFSVERPDGSNFTLKIRSTKLEDSAMYFCASNPGTSGPTDTQYFGPGTRLTVL.